The clone carrying this TCR beta chain appeared a few times. The target antigen is unknown. Method: immunoSEQ multiplex PCR; TCRdb's copy keeps in-frame clones and lacks some. The sample holds 45,000 or so clones, approximately 86% seen once. The data were taken from a study of T cell responses to AZD1222 COVID-19 vaccine. V lost 7 bases, J lost 7 bases, and 9 bases stayed unmatched. The CDR3 loop spans 13 amino acids. Findings and limits, study-wide: Nearly half of spike-specific TCRs reportedly go after variant regions that carry no mutations.

The rearrangement uses TRBV12-3 or TRBV12-4 and TRBJ2-7; TRBD2 aligns across 8 bases. This receptor was taken from an adult in good health. The source material was peripheral blood, sampled on day 0 of AZD1222 vaccination. CDR3 sequence (DNA): TGTGCCAGCAACCGGGGGGGATTTGAGGAGCAGTACTTC. Protein sequence: CASNRGGFEEQYF.